These T cell receptor beta chains were read from a single sample in a study of human T cells and chemical hapten exposure. Each CDR3 protein gets one entry after TCRdb re-called the RACE reads with MiXCR. The sample consists of 65,000 to 95,000 distinct CDR3 sequences, about 12% of them appearing once. Sequenced material: whole blood, taken in connection with sensitization to the hapten diphenylcyclopropenone (DPC). The receptors were gathered from a woman between 55 and 75 years old with alopecia areata. Some clones in this sample may be carry-over from other donors' samples. The CDR3 runs from the conserved cysteine through the conserved F or W. D genes are given only for firm matches. For some rows the clone size is stated as once, few or many, or as a class when expanded; others skip it.

v_call: TRBV4-1; d_call: TRBD1; clone_size: few; j_call: TRBJ2-5; cdr3_aa: CASSPPGTGERGTQYF; cdr3_nt: TGCGCCAGCAGCCCCCCCGGGACAGGGGAACGAGGGACCCAGTACTTC
v_call: TRBV4-2; d_call: .; clone_size: few; j_call: TRBJ2-7; cdr3_aa: CASSQERAALVYEQYF; cdr3_nt: TGTGCCAGCAGCCAAGAGCGGGCGGCGCTAGTCTACGAGCAGTACTTC
v_call: TRBV5-1; d_call: .; clone_size: .; j_call: TRBJ2-5; cdr3_aa: CASSSTTGTQGAQYF; cdr3_nt: TGCGCCAGCAGCTCGACCACCGGGACCCAAGGGGCCCAGTACTTC
v_call: TRBV5-1; d_call: .; clone_size: many; j_call: TRBJ1-1; cdr3_aa: CASSLKGASEAFF; cdr3_nt: TGCGCCAGCAGCTTGAAAGGGGCTTCTGAAGCTTTCTTT
v_call: TRBV6-5; d_call: .; clone_size: many; j_call: TRBJ2-1; cdr3_aa: CASSLQEYSYNEQFF; cdr3_nt: TGTGCCAGCAGTTTACAGGAGTACTCCTACAATGAGCAGTTCTTC
v_call: TRBV20-1; d_call: .; clone_size: many; j_call: TRBJ2-5; cdr3_aa: CSAIMGPGTQYF; cdr3_nt: TGCAGTGCCATAATGGGACCGGGGACCCAGTACTTC
v_call: TRBV7-9; d_call: .; clone_size: .; j_call: TRBJ2-1; cdr3_aa: CASSLVSSGLGNEQFF; cdr3_nt: TGTGCCAGCAGCTTAGTATCCTCGGGTCTGGGCAATGAGCAGTTCTTC
v_call: TRBV5-4; d_call: .; clone_size: many; j_call: TRBJ2-6; cdr3_aa: CASSRQGGTGANVLTF; cdr3_nt: TGTGCCAGCAGCCGCCAAGGGGGTACTGGGGCCAACGTCCTGACTTTC
v_call: TRBV20-1; d_call: .; clone_size: many; j_call: TRBJ2-7; cdr3_aa: CSASLPGTRDEQYF; cdr3_nt: TGCAGTGCTAGCCTTCCCGGGACACGGGACGAGCAGTACTTC
v_call: TRBV6-1; d_call: .; clone_size: many; j_call: TRBJ1-5; cdr3_aa: CASSEFFVGRGKNQPQHF; cdr3_nt: TGTGCCAGCAGTGAATTTTTTGTAGGCCGGGGGAAGAATCAGCCCCAGCATTTT
v_call: TRBV9; d_call: .; clone_size: .; j_call: TRBJ1-5; cdr3_aa: CASSRALGTNQPQHF; cdr3_nt: TGTGCCAGCAGCCGCGCCCTAGGGACGAATCAGCCCCAGCATTTT
v_call: TRBV2; d_call: .; clone_size: few; j_call: TRBJ2-3; cdr3_aa: CASSRDGGTDTQYF; cdr3_nt: TGTGCCAGCAGCCGGGACGGAGGTACAGATACGCAGTATTTT
v_call: TRBV5-1; d_call: TRBD1; clone_size: .; j_call: TRBJ1-6; cdr3_aa: CASSVNQRSGQGTRSPLHF; cdr3_nt: TGCGCCAGCAGCGTTAACCAACGGTCGGGACAGGGTACGAGATCACCCCTCCACTTT
v_call: TRBV27; d_call: .; clone_size: few; j_call: TRBJ2-7; cdr3_aa: CASGPVAYEQYF; cdr3_nt: TGTGCCAGCGGACCGGTGGCCTACGAGCAGTACTTC
v_call: TRBV2; d_call: .; clone_size: few; j_call: TRBJ1-6; cdr3_aa: CASSEWAMGQISPLHF; cdr3_nt: TGTGCCAGCAGTGAATGGGCAATGGGCCAAATTTCACCCCTCCACTTT
v_call: TRBV2; d_call: TRBD2; clone_size: .; j_call: TRBJ2-3; cdr3_aa: CASSERPAGSTDTQYF; cdr3_nt: TGTGCCAGCAGTGAACGCCCAGCGGGGAGCACAGATACGCAGTATTTT
v_call: TRBV20-1; d_call: TRBD2; clone_size: .; j_call: TRBJ2-3; cdr3_aa: CSARNAGGRTDTQYF; cdr3_nt: TGCAGTGCTCGGAACGCGGGGGGCCGCACAGATACGCAGTATTTT
v_call: TRBV15; d_call: .; clone_size: many; j_call: TRBJ1-5; cdr3_aa: CATSRDLGGGRNSNQPQHF; cdr3_nt: TGTGCCACCAGCAGAGATTTGGGAGGGGGGCGTAATAGCAATCAGCCCCAGCATTTT
v_call: TRBV7-9; d_call: TRBD1; clone_size: few; j_call: TRBJ2-1; cdr3_aa: CASSSRQGSTYNEQFF; cdr3_nt: TGTGCCAGCAGCAGTCGACAGGGGTCGACCTACAATGAGCAGTTCTTC
v_call: TRBV6-5; d_call: TRBD1; clone_size: few; j_call: TRBJ1-3; cdr3_aa: CASRKLNRGLAGNTIYF; cdr3_nt: TGTGCCAGCAGAAAACTCAACAGGGGACTAGCGGGAAACACCATATATTTT
v_call: TRBV11-2; d_call: TRBD2; clone_size: few; j_call: TRBJ2-1; cdr3_aa: CASRSPSSGGYNEQFF; cdr3_nt: TGTGCCAGCAGATCCCCGTCTAGCGGGGGCTACAATGAGCAGTTCTTC
v_call: TRBV6-5; d_call: .; clone_size: many; j_call: TRBJ1-1; cdr3_aa: CASRGAYTEAFF; cdr3_nt: TGTGCCAGCAGGGGGGCCTACACTGAAGCTTTCTTT
v_call: TRBV3-1; d_call: .; clone_size: many; j_call: TRBJ2-7; cdr3_aa: CASSQDSGTGRSYEQYF; cdr3_nt: TGTGCCAGCAGCCAAGATTCGGGAACAGGACGCTCCTACGAGCAGTACTTC
v_call: TRBV20-1; d_call: .; clone_size: .; j_call: TRBJ1-5; cdr3_aa: CSAPPGGMRNQPLHF; cdr3_nt: TGCAGTGCCCCCCCCGGTGGGATGCGCAATCAGCCCCTGCATTTT
v_call: TRBV5-1; d_call: .; clone_size: many; j_call: TRBJ2-5; cdr3_aa: CASSLGLSETQYF; cdr3_nt: TGCGCCAGCAGCTTGGGACTCTCGGAGACCCAGTACTTC
v_call: TRBV2; d_call: .; clone_size: .; j_call: TRBJ1-5; cdr3_aa: CASSVRWGNQPQHF; cdr3_nt: TGTGCCAGCAGTGTGCGTTGGGGTAATCAGCCCCAGCATTTT
v_call: TRBV19; d_call: .; clone_size: .; j_call: TRBJ1-5; cdr3_aa: CASSMGNQPQHF; cdr3_nt: TGTGCCAGTAGTATGGGCAATCAGCCCCAGCATTTT
v_call: TRBV11-1; d_call: TRBD1; clone_size: .; j_call: TRBJ1-5; cdr3_aa: CASSLGQGAGQPQHF; cdr3_nt: TGTGCCAGCAGCTTAGGGCAGGGGGCAGGTCAGCCCCAGCATTTT
v_call: TRBV10-3; d_call: TRBD2; clone_size: many; j_call: TRBJ2-3; cdr3_aa: CAISDRRGTDTQYF; cdr3_nt: TGTGCCATCAGTGATAGGCGGGGGACAGATACGCAGTATTTT
v_call: TRBV18; d_call: TRBD1; clone_size: many; j_call: TRBJ2-1; cdr3_aa: CASSLGQGRNEQFF; cdr3_nt: TGTGCCAGCTCACTGGGACAGGGGAGAAATGAGCAGTTCTTC
v_call: TRBV5-1; d_call: TRBD1; clone_size: many; j_call: TRBJ2-5; cdr3_aa: CASSLGQGKETQYF; cdr3_nt: TGCGCCAGCAGCTTGGGACAGGGCAAAGAGACCCAGTACTTC
v_call: TRBV6-1; d_call: TRBD1; clone_size: .; j_call: TRBJ2-3; cdr3_aa: CASSELTGYGTDTQYF; cdr3_nt: TGTGCCAGCAGTGAATTGACAGGGTACGGCACAGATACGCAGTATTTT
v_call: TRBV23-1; d_call: .; clone_size: few; j_call: TRBJ1-1; cdr3_aa: CASRNWNEAFF; cdr3_nt: TGCGCCAGCAGGAACTGGAATGAAGCTTTCTTT
v_call: TRBV9; d_call: .; clone_size: many; j_call: TRBJ2-1; cdr3_aa: CASSVARVTHEQFF; cdr3_nt: TGTGCCAGCAGCGTAGCCAGGGTCACGCATGAGCAGTTCTTC
v_call: TRBV20-1; d_call: .; clone_size: few; j_call: TRBJ2-3; cdr3_aa: CSASSRPPTDTQYF; cdr3_nt: TGCAGTGCTAGTTCCAGGCCCCCCACAGATACGCAGTATTTT
v_call: TRBV7-9; d_call: .; clone_size: few; j_call: TRBJ2-1; cdr3_aa: CASSLGLNEQFF; cdr3_nt: TGTGCCAGCAGCTTGGGGTTAAATGAGCAGTTCTTC
v_call: TRBV6-2/TRBV6-3; d_call: TRBD2; clone_size: .; j_call: TRBJ2-2; cdr3_aa: CASCRTSWGGELFF; cdr3_nt: TGTGCCAGCTGCAGGACTAGCTGGGGCGGGGAGCTGTTTTTT
v_call: TRBV27; d_call: .; clone_size: few; j_call: TRBJ1-6; cdr3_aa: CASSLVGDSPLHF; cdr3_nt: TGTGCCAGCAGTTTAGTTGGGGATTCACCCCTCCACTTT
v_call: TRBV7-9; d_call: .; clone_size: many; j_call: TRBJ1-2; cdr3_aa: CASSAPSANYGYTF; cdr3_nt: TGTGCCAGCAGCGCCCCCTCAGCTAACTATGGCTACACCTTC
v_call: TRBV11-2; d_call: .; clone_size: many; j_call: TRBJ2-3; cdr3_aa: CASSLALDTQYF; cdr3_nt: TGTGCCAGCAGCTTAGCGTTAGATACGCAGTATTTT
v_call: TRBV4-1; d_call: .; clone_size: few; j_call: TRBJ2-1; cdr3_aa: CANGWARASSYNEQFF; cdr3_nt: TGCGCCAATGGGTGGGCCAGGGCCAGCTCCTACAATGAGCAGTTCTTC